This T cell receptor beta chain was recovered during a study of shared clonotypes between healthy human individuals. Whole-study results and caveats: In contrast to clonotypes shared by all four donors, non-shared clonotypes had lower generation probabilities. The authors sampled blood alone, and tissue repertoires likely differ.

To note about this clone: Antigen specificity is unknown.

Per germline, CDR1 SGDLS and CDR2 YYNGEE. The CDR3 is 14 amino acids. V gave up 1 base and J gave up 2 bases, with 10 bases separating them. About 30,000 T cell genomes, or roughly 200 ng DNA, went into the sorted-subset replicate PCRs. As originally analysed: ImmunoSEQ junction-only sequences lacked quality scores, so their filtering differed. TCRdb's table, derived via immunoSEQ multiplex PCR, lists solely in-frame clones and lacks some. V and J calls plus clone size are reproduced from that table; the DNA served to infer D and trimming. The repertoire holds some 690,000 clones, around 90% seen once, with 34% in the top ten.

The sample comprised memory CD8+ T cells from PBMCs. As for subset: CD45RO+ cells pooled with CCR7-negative TemRA cells. The V gene is TRBV9, the J gene TRBJ2-7, with D perhaps TRBD1 or TRBD2 (5 bases each). The clonotype was recovered from a man younger than 35 in good health. Some clones in this sample may be carry-over from other donors' samples. The CDR3 nucleotides read TGTGCCAGCAGCGTATCGCAGGGAGCCTACGAGCAGTACTTC. Encoded protein: CASSVSQGAYEQYF. The full variable domain, completed using reference TRBV9 and TRBJ2-7, is DSGVTQTPKHLITATGQRVTLRCSPRSGDLSVYWYQQSLDQGLQFLIQYYNGEERAKGNILERFSAQQFPDLHSELNLSSLELGDSALYFCASSVSQGAYEQYFGPGTRLTVT.